What follows is one T cell receptor (beta chain) and its context. Profiled with immunoSEQ multiplex PCR; TCRdb holds only in-frame clones, not every one. The data contain 200,000 or so clones, around 75% of them singletons. This record belongs to a study of cytotoxic CD8 clonotypes in ibrutinib-treated CLL. The wider study: Response samples were drawn at a median of approximately 11 months of treatment, range 6 to 36.

Sequencing was performed on PBMCs, taken after 12 months of ibrutinib treatment. The TCR comes from a human donor with chronic lymphocytic leukemia.

Here the CDR3 reads CASSFTGDGYTF. The CDR3 coding sequence is TGTGCCAGCAGTTTCACGGGGGATGGCTACACCTTC. This sequence joins TRBV27 and TRBJ1-2; tentative D call: TRBD1 (5 bases). Germline V CDR1 and CDR2: MNHEY, SMNVEV (reference sequence). The CDR3 is 12 residues long. Trimming shortened V by 3 bases and J by 6 bases, and 8 bases separated the two germline ends.